This T cell receptor (beta chain) was obtained from a study of T cells in Graves' hyperthyroidism and ophthalmopathy. Amplified TCR beta CDR3 regions derived from RNA transcripts. With the HTBI primer set, the TCR CDR3 went through a first round of RT-PCR. TCRdb reprocessed the multiplex PCR reads with MiXCR, giving one entry per CDR3 protein. The data contain approximately 520,000 distinct CDR3 sequences, more than 20% of them seen just once; the ten biggest clones take up more than 25%. This clonotype was detected many times. This CDR3 has 13 amino acids. Germline CDR1 WNHNN, CDR2 SYGVQD (reference sequence). Trimming cost V 0 bases and J 6 bases, with 8 bases left between them.

The rearrangement joins TRBV10-1 to TRBJ1-1; D is uncertain. This sequence was found in a man between 18 and 29 years old with Graves' hyperthyroidism. The sequenced sample was blood. The CDR3 sequence is CASSESPDSEAFF. CDR3 nucleotides: TGCGCCAGCAGTGAGTCGCCAGACTCTGAAGCTTTCTTT.